This T cell receptor beta chain is drawn from a study of Graves' ophthalmopathy and Graves' hyperthyroidism. General study points: Sensitivity of roughly 64% and specificity of approximately 76% were achieved by the model that predicted ophthalmopathy progression. Blood contained most expanded thyroid clonotypes exceeding 0.001 frequency.

CDR3 regions of TCR beta were amplified from RNA transcripts. RT-PCR in the first round used HTBI primers; a second-round multiplex PCR followed. TCRdb reanalysed the multiplex PCR reads using MiXCR and keeps one entry per CDR3 protein. The sample carries 200,000 to 300,000 distinct CDR3 sequences, less than 55% recorded once. In the case of this clonotype: Its target is not known.

The CDR3 is 15 residues long. V lost 6 bases, J lost 4 bases, and 8 bases stayed unmatched. Presentation of ophthalmopathy in the donors involved moderate-to-severe activity, CAS ≥3, NOSPECS ≥4 and a duration under 3 months. Sequencing input: peripheral blood. This sequence joins TRBV12-3 or TRBV12-4 and TRBJ1-1; 10 positions match TRBD1. The receptor comes from an adult man with Graves' ophthalmopathy. The CDR3 nucleotides read TGTGCCAGCAGGGGGGGGACAGGGGCCTTCACTGAAGCTTTCTTT. It encodes CASRGGTGAFTEAFF.